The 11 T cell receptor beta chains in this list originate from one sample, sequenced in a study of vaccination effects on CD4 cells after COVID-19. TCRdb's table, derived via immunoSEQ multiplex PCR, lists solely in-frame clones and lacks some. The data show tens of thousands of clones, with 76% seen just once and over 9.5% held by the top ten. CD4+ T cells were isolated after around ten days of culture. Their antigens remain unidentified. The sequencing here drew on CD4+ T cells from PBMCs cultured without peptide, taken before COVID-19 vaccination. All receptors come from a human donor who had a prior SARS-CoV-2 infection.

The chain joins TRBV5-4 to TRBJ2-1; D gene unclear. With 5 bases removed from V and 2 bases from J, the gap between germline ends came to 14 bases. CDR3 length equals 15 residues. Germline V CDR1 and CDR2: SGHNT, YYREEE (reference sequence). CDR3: CASRAVGAPYNEQFF. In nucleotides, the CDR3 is TGTGCCAGCAGGGCCGTGGGTGCACCCTACAATGAGCAGTTCTTC.

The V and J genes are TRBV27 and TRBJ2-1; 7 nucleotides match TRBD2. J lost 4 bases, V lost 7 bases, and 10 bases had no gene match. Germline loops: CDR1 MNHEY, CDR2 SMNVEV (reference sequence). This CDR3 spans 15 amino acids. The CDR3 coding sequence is TGTGCCAGCAAGGTGAGGCGGGAGTTTTACAATGAGCAGTTCTTC. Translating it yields CASKVRREFYNEQFF.

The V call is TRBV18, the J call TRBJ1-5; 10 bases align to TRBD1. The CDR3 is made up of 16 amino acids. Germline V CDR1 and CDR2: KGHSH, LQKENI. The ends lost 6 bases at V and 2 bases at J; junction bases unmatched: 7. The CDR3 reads CASSPTGTGGNQPQHF. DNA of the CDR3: TGTGCCAGCTCGCCGACGGGGACAGGGGGCAATCAGCCCCAGCATTTT.

The CDR3 protein is CASSFMPNEKLFF. The CDR3 nucleotides read TGTGCCAGCAGCTTTATGCCTAATGAAAAACTGTTTTTT. The chain employs TRBV7-3 and TRBJ1-4; D remains unclear. Trimming removed 3 bases from V and 3 bases from J, with 5 bases in between. CDR1 SGHTA and CDR2 FQGTGA come from the germline V gene. CDR3 length: 13 residues.

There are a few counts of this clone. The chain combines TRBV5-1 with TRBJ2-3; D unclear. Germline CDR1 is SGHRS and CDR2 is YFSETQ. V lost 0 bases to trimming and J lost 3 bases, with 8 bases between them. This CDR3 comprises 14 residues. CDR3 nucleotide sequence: TGCGCCAGCAGCTTGGCCGGTGAGACAGATACGCAGTATTTT. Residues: CASSLAGETDTQYF.

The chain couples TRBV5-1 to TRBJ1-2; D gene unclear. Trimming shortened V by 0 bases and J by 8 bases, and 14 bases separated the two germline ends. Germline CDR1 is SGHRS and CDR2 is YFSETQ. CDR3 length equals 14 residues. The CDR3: CASSLEASFEGYTF. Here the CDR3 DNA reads TGCGCCAGCAGCTTGGAGGCCTCATTCGAGGGCTACACCTTC.

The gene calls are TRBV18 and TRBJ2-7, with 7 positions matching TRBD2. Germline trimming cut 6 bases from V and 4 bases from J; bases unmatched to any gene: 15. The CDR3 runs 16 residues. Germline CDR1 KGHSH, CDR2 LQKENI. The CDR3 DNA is TGTGCCAGCTCGGTTAATCCGGGACTAACGCAATACGAGCAGTACTTC. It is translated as CASSVNPGLTQYEQYF. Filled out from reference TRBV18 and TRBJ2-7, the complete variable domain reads NAGVMQNPRHLVRRRGQEARLRCSPMKGHSHVYWYRQLPEEGLKFMVYLQKENIIDESGMPKERFSAEFPKEGPSILRIQQVVRGDSAAYFCASSVNPGLTQYEQYFGPGTRLTVT.

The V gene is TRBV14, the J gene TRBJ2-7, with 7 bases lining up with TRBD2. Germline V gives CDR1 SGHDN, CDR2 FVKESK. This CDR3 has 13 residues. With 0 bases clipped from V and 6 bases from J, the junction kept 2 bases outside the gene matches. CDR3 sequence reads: CASSQDKRGEQYF. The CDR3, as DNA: TGTGCCAGCAGCCAAGATAAGCGGGGCGAGCAGTACTTC.

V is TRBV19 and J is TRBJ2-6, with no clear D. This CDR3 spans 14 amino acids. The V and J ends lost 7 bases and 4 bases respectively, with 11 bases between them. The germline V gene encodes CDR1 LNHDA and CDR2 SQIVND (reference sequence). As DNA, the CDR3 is TGTGCCAGTAAAGTGACCGGGGGGGCCAACGTCCTGACTTTC. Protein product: CASKVTGGANVLTF. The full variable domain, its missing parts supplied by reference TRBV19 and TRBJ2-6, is DGGITQSPKYLFRKEGQNVTLSCEQNLNHDAMYWYRQDPGQGLRLIYYSQIVNDFQKGDIAEGYSVSREKKESFPLTVTSAQKNPTAFYLCASKVTGGANVLTFGAGSRLTVL.

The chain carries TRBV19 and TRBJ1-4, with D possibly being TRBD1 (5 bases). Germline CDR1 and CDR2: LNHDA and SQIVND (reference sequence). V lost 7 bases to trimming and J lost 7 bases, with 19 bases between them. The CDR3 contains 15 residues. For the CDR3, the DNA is TGTGCCAGTACCCCGGGGGTAGCGGCGCGTGAAAAACTGTTTTTT. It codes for CASTPGVAAREKLFF.

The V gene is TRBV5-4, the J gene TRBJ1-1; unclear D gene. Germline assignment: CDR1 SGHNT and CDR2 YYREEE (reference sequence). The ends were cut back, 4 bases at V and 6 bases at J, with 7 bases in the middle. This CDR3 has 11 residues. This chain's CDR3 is CASSRKSEAFF. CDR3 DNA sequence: TGTGCCAGCAGCCGCAAGTCTGAAGCTTTCTTT.